This entry lists 3 T cell receptor beta chains sequenced from one sample in a study of regulatory T cells in long-lasting Graves disease. For TCR beta, libraries came from iRepertoire HTBI primers and Arm-PCR of CDR3 regions. From the multiplex PCR reads, TCRdb called clonotypes with MiXCR, one entry per CDR3 protein. Here the sample spans a few hundred thousand distinct CDR3 sequences, about a quarter being singletons. As for time point: persistent/refractory GD, antithyroid drugs over 5 years with positive TRAb. Isolated PBMC RNA provided the starting material for the TCR library. The material was peripheral blood mononuclear cells (PBMCs), obtained when the disease was refractory, from a patient treated with antithyroid drugs. The receptors stem from a female donor with Graves disease.

The rearrangement uses TRBV15 and TRBJ2-2; unclear D gene. Germline V gives CDR1 LNHNV, CDR2 YYDKDF (reference sequence). The CDR3 has 14 residues. V lost 1 base and J 2 bases, leaving 5 bases between the germline ends. The CDR3 region has the DNA TGTGCCACCAGCAGAGTCCGCAACACCGGGGAGCTGTTTTTT. It yields the protein CATSRVRNTGELFF.

This clonotype was found many times. This chain connects TRBV7-2 to TRBJ2-5; tentative D call: TRBD1 (5 bases). The CDR3 consists of 17 residues. From germline, CDR1 is SGHTA and CDR2 FQGNSA. The V gene lost 4 bases and the J gene lost 7 bases, with 25 bases spanning the gap. The CDR3 loop is CASSSSPRTRVPGTQYF. CDR3 bases: TGTGCCAGCAGCTCCAGTCCAAGGACACGGGTTCCTGGGACCCAGTACTTC.

This clonotype has only a few counts. The rearrangement uses TRBV7-2 and TRBJ1-2; 8 positions agree with TRBD1. J lost 7 bases, V lost 6 bases, and 10 bases had no gene match. This CDR3 contains 14 residues. Germline CDR1 and CDR2: SGHTA and FQGNSA. The CDR3 loop reads CASSLYRDRRGYTF. As DNA, the CDR3 is TGTGCCAGCAGTCTCTACCGGGACAGGCGTGGCTACACCTTC.